The 4 T cell receptor beta chains below were found in one sample sequenced in a study of T cells in Graves' hyperthyroidism and ophthalmopathy. From RNA transcripts, TCR beta CDR3 regions were amplified. HTBI primers drove first-round RT-PCR of the TCR CDR3. TCRdb ran MiXCR on the multiplex PCR reads and lists one entry per CDR3 protein. This sample has about 360,000 distinct CDR3 sequences; around 13% occur once, and the top ten carry around a tenth. Sequenced material: blood. These receptors all come from a woman aged 18-35 years with Graves' hyperthyroidism.

The chain is built from TRBV5-4 and TRBJ1-2, with a possible D match to TRBD1 (5 bases). Germline CDR1 is SGHNT and CDR2 is YYREEE (reference sequence). V lost 3 bases and J 4 bases, leaving 22 bases between the germline ends. This CDR3 has 17 amino acids. CDR3 in DNA: TGTGCCAGCAGCTCCGGGGGGGACTCCACAATCGGCTATGGCTACACCTTC. Translating gives CASSSGGDSTIGYGYTF.

This clonotype was observed at least ten times. This chain connects TRBV12-3 or TRBV12-4 to TRBJ1-5; D remains ambiguous. This CDR3 has 16 residues. V was trimmed by 6 bases and J by 2 bases, leaving 17 bases between them. The CDR3 nucleotides read TGTGCCAGCAGCCCGCCGGGTCTATCGGGCAATCAGCCCCAGCATTTT. Its translation is CASSPPGLSGNQPQHF.

This clonotype was observed at least ten times. The J gene is TRBJ1-2, the V gene TRBV7-8; maybe TRBD1 (5 bases). Germline lookup yields CDR1 SGHVS and CDR2 FQNEAQ. The CDR3 has 15 amino acids. The V and J ends lost 2 bases and 3 bases respectively, with 13 bases between them. DNA for the CDR3: TGTGCCAGCAGCTTATTAGTGGGGCAGGACTATGGCTACACCTTC. It translates to CASSLLVGQDYGYTF. Based on the CDR3 plus reference TRBV7-8 and TRBJ1-2, the full variable domain is GAGVSQSPRYKVAKRGQDVALRCDPISGHVSLFWYQQALGQGPEFLTYFQNEAQLDKSGLPSDRFFAERPEGSVSTLKIQRTQQEDSAVYLCASSLLVGQDYGYTFGSGTRLTVV.

In this sample, this clonotype turned up a few times. CDR3 protein: CSVVAGDGETQYF. The CDR3 DNA reads TGCAGCGTTGTCGCGGGGGATGGGGAGACCCAGTACTTC. The gene calls are TRBV29-1 and TRBJ2-5, with 7 bases identical to TRBD2. This CDR3 comprises 13 residues. With V trimmed by 4 bases and J by 5 bases, 7 bases remained unmatched. Germline V gives CDR1 SQVTM, CDR2 ANQGSEA.